The clone carrying this T cell receptor beta chain was found a few times. Its antigen is undetermined. This sample is drawn from a study of beta chain features in type 1 diabetes. The whole isolated RNA underwent reverse transcription, so sequencing captured expressed TCRB transcripts. Using immunoSEQ multiplex PCR, the repertoire was profiled, and TCRdb retains in-frame clones only, with some absent. The sample carries around 300,000 clones, 8% to 13% recorded once. Study-wide findings and caveats: The VDJ junctions of type 1 diabetes patients carried fewer insertions and more deletions. For patients and controls alike, PCR might favor shorter templates to the same degree.

V was pared by 0 bases and J by 12 bases, with 15 bases between. CDR1 and CDR2 (germline): MGHRA, YSYEKL. The CDR3 is 14 amino acids. Source material: naive CD4+ T cells from blood. The chain joins TRBV4-1 to TRBJ2-1, with D perhaps TRBD2 (5 bases). The sequence came from a woman aged 30 to 39 in good health. The CDR3 sequence: CASSQEVDLAGQFF. CDR3 in DNA: TGCGCCAGCAGCCAAGAGGTTGACTTGGCGGGGCAGTTCTTC.